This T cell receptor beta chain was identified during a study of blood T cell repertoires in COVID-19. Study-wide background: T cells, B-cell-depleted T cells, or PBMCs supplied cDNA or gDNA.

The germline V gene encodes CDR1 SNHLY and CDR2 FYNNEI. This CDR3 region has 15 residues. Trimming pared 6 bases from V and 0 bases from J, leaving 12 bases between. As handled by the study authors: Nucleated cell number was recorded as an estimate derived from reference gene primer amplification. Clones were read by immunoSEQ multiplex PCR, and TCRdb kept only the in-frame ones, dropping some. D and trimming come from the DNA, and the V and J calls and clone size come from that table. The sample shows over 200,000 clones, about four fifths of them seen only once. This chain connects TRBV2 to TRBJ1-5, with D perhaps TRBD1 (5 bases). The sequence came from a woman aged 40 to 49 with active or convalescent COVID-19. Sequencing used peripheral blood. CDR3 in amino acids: CASSRQTGSNQPQHF. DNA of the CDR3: TGTGCCAGCAGCCGACAGACCGGTAGCAATCAGCCCCAGCATTTT. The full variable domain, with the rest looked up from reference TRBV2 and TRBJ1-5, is EPEVTQTPSHQVTQMGQEVILRCVPISNHLYFYWYRQILGQKVEFLVSFYNNEISEKSEIFDDQFSVERPDGSNFTLKIRSTKLEDSAMYFCASSRQTGSNQPQHFGDGTRLSIL.